This TCR gamma chain was sequenced for a study of Vδ1+ human thymocytes. Sequences come from RNA converted to cDNA by reverse transcription. CDR3 amplicons came from multiplex PCR with pooled V-gene forward and constant-region reverse primers. TCRdb reprocessed the multiplex PCR reads using CATT. The data hold 30,000 to 45,000 gamma-chain clones, with just over 20% observed a single time. The study, taken as a whole, reports: Highly polyclonal TRG and TRD repertoires with Gaussian CDR3 length distributions appeared in thymus.

This clone is judged medium-sized. Its cognate antigen is unknown. Other nucleotide sequences in the sample specify the same CDR3. V trimming: 0 bases; J trimming: 7 bases; junction bases outside the gene matches: 3. This CDR3 spans 12 amino acids. Germline V gene data show CDR1 as EGSNGY and CDR2 as YDSYNSKV. The specimen was Vdelta1+ gamma-delta thymocytes from the thymus. The subset was: FACS-sorted CD3+ TCRalphabeta- TCRVdelta1+ TCRVdelta2- thymocytes. V usage is TRGV2 and J usage is TRGJ1 or TRGJ2. This TCR came from a girl under two years old who had congenital heart surgery. CDR3 amino acids: CATWDGLYKKLF. The CDR3 bases are TGTGCCACCTGGGACGGGCTCTATAAGAAACTCTTT.